The 7 T cell receptor beta chains below were found in one sample sequenced in a study of persistence of HIV-infected CD4 T cells (dated by TCRdb to 2020 to 2021). The immunoSEQ hsTCRB assay version 4 in survey mode was used to sequence TCRbeta repertoires from genomic DNA. TCRdb obtained this table from immuneACCESS and retained in-frame rearrangements with V and J assigned. These tables miss some clones; where compared with another copy, unresolved V genes account for less than half of the shortfall, and the remainder is unexplained. For this sample the table gives approximately 15,000 clones, of which approximately 75% were detected only once. The ten biggest clones cover 17% of the sample. No antigen has been identified for these receptors. In the paper's terms, the treatment or condition label means: suppressive antiretroviral therapy. Lysates of CMV-infected fibroblasts were used at approximately 10 ug/mL for cell stimulation. Sorting of responding CD4+ T cells was based on upregulation of both CD40 ligand and CD69.

Material: CD4+ T cells sorted from PBMCs after roughly 20-hour stimulation, obtained from a patient who received antiretroviral therapy. In light of the paper, this sample's cell subset or site label describes: CD40L+CD69+ CD4 T cells responding to CMV lysate. These receptors all stem from an adult man with HIV who was CMV-seropositive.

This clone was seen a handful of times. The chain uses TRBV5-4 and TRBJ2-7; TRBD1 agrees at 7 bases. Trimming at V came to 4 bases and at J to 4 bases, leaving 2 bases not matched to a gene. CDR3 length equals 12 residues. Germline V gene data show CDR1 as SGHNT and CDR2 as YYREEE (reference sequence). CDR3 sequence reads: CASSETGYEQYF. For the CDR3, the DNA is TGTGCCAGCAGCGAGACAGGGTACGAGCAGTACTTC.

In the case of this clone: The same CDR3 can be traced to other DNA sequences in this sample. The chain uses TRBV12-3 or TRBV12-4 and TRBJ2-1; no definite D call. This CDR3 region has 11 residues. V was clipped by 2 bases and J by 8 bases, with 4 bases between them. The CDR3 protein is CASSLRDEQFF. The CDR3 nucleotides are TGTGCCAGCAGTTTAAGGGATGAGCAGTTCTTC.

The rearrangement uses TRBV6-5 and TRBJ2-7, with 8 bases identical to TRBD1. From germline, CDR1 is MNHEY and CDR2 SVGAGI. V shed 4 bases, J shed 3 bases, and the junction held 8 bases outside the gene matches. The CDR3 loop spans 15 amino acids. This CDR3 is CASSSLTGANYEQYF. CDR3 bases: TGTGCCAGCAGTTCCCTGACAGGGGCCAACTACGAGCAGTACTTC.

The chain links TRBV18 to TRBJ2-7; 8 nucleotides align to TRBD1. The CDR3 sequence is 13 residues long. V shed 4 bases, J shed 4 bases, and the junction held 3 bases outside the gene matches. Germline values: CDR1 KGHSH, CDR2 LQKENI. This CDR3 reads CASSQGQAYEQYF. CDR3 DNA: TGTGCCAGCTCACAGGGACAGGCTTACGAGCAGTACTTC.

This clone was recorded only once. The chain has TRBV6-1 and TRBJ2-7; 9 bases are shared with TRBD1. With 5 bases clipped from V and 1 base from J, the junction kept 6 bases outside the gene matches. Germline assignment: CDR1 MNHNS and CDR2 SASEGT. The CDR3 is made up of 15 amino acids. CDR3 protein: CASSIGQGFSYEQYF. The CDR3 DNA reads as TGTGCCAGCAGTATCGGACAGGGGTTTTCCTACGAGCAGTACTTC.

This clone was seen a handful of times. Other DNA sequences in the sample encode the same CDR3. The CDR3 loop reads CASSSGQGGEKLFF. CDR3 in DNA: TGCGCCAGCAGCTCGGGACAGGGGGGTGAAAAACTGTTTTTT. The chain employs TRBV5-1 and TRBJ1-4; 11 positions agree with TRBD1. V shed 3 bases and J 7 bases; nucleotides not matched to a gene: 2. The CDR3 has 14 residues. Germline-derived CDR1 and CDR2 are SGHRS and YFSETQ.

By share of the sample, this clone is medium-sized. The V gene is TRBV7-3, the J gene TRBJ1-6; D is uncertain. Trimming left V 4 bases short and J 9 bases short, with 13 bases between. Per the germline V gene, CDR1 is SGHTA and CDR2 is FQGTGA. CDR3 length: 14 amino acids. The CDR3 reads CASSYRPFVSPLHF. CDR3 coding DNA: TGTGCCAGCAGCTACAGACCTTTTGTTTCACCCCTCCACTTT.